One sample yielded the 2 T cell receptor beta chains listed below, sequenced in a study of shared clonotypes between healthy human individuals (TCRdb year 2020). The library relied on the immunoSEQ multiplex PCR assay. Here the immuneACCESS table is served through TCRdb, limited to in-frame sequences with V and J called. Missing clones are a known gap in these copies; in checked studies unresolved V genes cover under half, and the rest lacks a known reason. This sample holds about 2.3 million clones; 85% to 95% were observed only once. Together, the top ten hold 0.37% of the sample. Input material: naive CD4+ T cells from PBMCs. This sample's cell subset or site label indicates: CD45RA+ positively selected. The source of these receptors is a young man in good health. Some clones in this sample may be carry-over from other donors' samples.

The CDR3 here is CASSFSQGASYNEQFF. The CDR3 nucleotides read TGTGCCAGCAGCTTTTCACAGGGGGCCTCCTACAATGAGCAGTTCTTC. The chain recombines TRBV11-2 with TRBJ2-1, with 9 positions matching TRBD1. The CDR3 length is 16 residues. Trimming took 3 bases from V and 0 from J; bases not matched to a gene: 3. CDR1 and CDR2 from the germline V gene are SGHAT and FQNNGV.

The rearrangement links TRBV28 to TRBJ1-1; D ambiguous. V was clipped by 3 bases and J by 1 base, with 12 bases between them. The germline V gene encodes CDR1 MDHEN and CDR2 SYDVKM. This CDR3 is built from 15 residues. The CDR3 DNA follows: TGTGCCAGCAGTTTCCCGGGAGCGACGAACACTGAAGCTTTCTTT. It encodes CASSFPGATNTEAFF.